This is a list of T cell receptor beta chains from one sample in a study of siplizumab effects on memory and regulatory T cells. Produced via immunoSEQ multiplex PCR; TCRdb's table is partial and in-frame only. The table shows under 150,000 clones, with roughly 94% occurring only once. Sequencing was done on a sample of non-Treg CD4+ T cells sorted from blood. These receptors came from a human donor in good health. Each CDR3 is given with its conserved first and last residue. The D gene is left open where the match is weak. Expanded clones get a size class; other rows say once, few or many, or leave the size out.

clone size	V gene	J gene	D gene	CDR3 DNA	CDR3 protein
-	TRBV5-4	TRBJ2-7	-	TGTGCCAGCAGCCAGCCAGGGGTAAGCTCCTACGAGCAGTACTTC	CASSQPGVSSYEQYF
-	TRBV7-9	TRBJ2-5	TRBD1	TGTGCCAGCAGCCCCACTGACCCGGGACAGCAAGAGACCCAGTACTTC	CASSPTDPGQQETQYF
-	TRBV19	TRBJ2-4	-	TGTGCCAGTAACGAGGGTGGCGTAGGCAAAAACATTCAGTACTTC	CASNEGGVGKNIQYF
-	TRBV6-1	TRBJ2-1	-	TGTGCCAGCAGTGCGGGACTGTACTACAATGAGCAGTTCTTC	CASSAGLYYNEQFF
-	TRBV5-6	TRBJ2-3	-	TGTGCCAGCAGGGGGTGGAGCACAGATACGCAGTATTTT	CASRGWSTDTQYF
-	TRBV2	TRBJ2-7	-	TGTGCCAGCAGAGGAACCGTACCGAGCTCCTACGAGCAGTACTTC	CASRGTVPSSYEQYF
-	TRBV5-6	TRBJ2-5	TRBD1	TGTGCCAGCAGCTACTGGACAGGGGCCTCGTACCAAGAGACCCAGTACTTC	CASSYWTGASYQETQYF
-	TRBV6-5	TRBJ2-3	-	TGTGCCAGCAGCGGGAGAAATACGCAGTATTTT	CASSGRNTQYF
-	TRBV6-4	TRBJ1-5	-	TGTGCCAGCAGTGACTCTGTGGGGAATCAGCCCCAGCATTTT	CASSDSVGNQPQHF
-	TRBV28	TRBJ2-1	-	TGTGCCAGCAGGGGAGACGGGTATCAAAGCTCCTACAATGAGCAGTTCTTC	CASRGDGYQSSYNEQFF
-	TRBV5-1	TRBJ1-3	-	TGCGCCAGCAGCTGGAGGGGCTCTGGAAACACCATATATTTT	CASSWRGSGNTIYF
-	TRBV7-2	TRBJ1-5	-	TGTGCCAGCAGCTTAGCGATGAGCCGGTCGCAGCCCCAGCATTTT	CASSLAMSRSQPQHF
-	TRBV11-2	TRBJ1-2	-	TGTGCCAGCAGCTTAGAAGGTTTTGGCTACACCTTC	CASSLEGFGYTF
-	TRBV10-3	TRBJ1-4	TRBD1	TGTGCCATCAGGGGGGACAGGGGCGCGGAAAAACTGTTTTTT	CAIRGDRGAEKLFF
once	TRBV6-5	TRBJ1-2	-	TGTGCCAGCATGGAGGGACAAACGTCCGCTGGCTACACCTTC	CASMEGQTSAGYTF
-	TRBV9	TRBJ2-2	-	TGTGCCAGCAGCGTAGCATCGGAAAGCCATGGTTTTGAGGCCGGGGAGCTGTTTTTT	CASSVASESHGFEAGELFF
-	TRBV7-6	TRBJ2-7	TRBD1	TGTGCCAGCAGCTTAGAGGGACAGGGGGCTGGGGAGCAGTACTTC	CASSLEGQGAGEQYF
-	TRBV7-9	TRBJ2-7	TRBD2	TGTGCCAGCAGCTTACCCGGGACTAGTTCCTACGAGCAGTACTTC	CASSLPGTSSYEQYF
-	TRBV5-1	TRBJ2-3	TRBD1	TGCGCCAGCAGCTTGGCCGTTGGGACAGCCACAGATACGCAGTATTTT	CASSLAVGTATDTQYF
once	TRBV6-6	TRBJ2-7	TRBD1	TGTGCCAGCAGGCGTCAGGGGGATACGGGCGAGCAGTACTTC	CASRRQGDTGEQYF
-	TRBV6-5	TRBJ2-7	-	TGTGCCAGCACCAAGCCGGGACAAAGCGAGCAGTACTTC	CASTKPGQSEQYF
-	TRBV6-6	TRBJ2-7	-	TGTGCCAGCAGGTCCGTGTTAGGGACTTCGGTCTACGAGCAGTACTTC	CASRSVLGTSVYEQYF
-	TRBV6-5	TRBJ1-1	-	TGTGCCAGCACTGCGGGACAGAACACTGAAGCTTTCTTT	CASTAGQNTEAFF
-	TRBV2	TRBJ1-1	-	TGTGCCAGCAGTGAAGCAGAAATCACTGAAGCTTTCTTT	CASSEAEITEAFF
-	TRBV4-2	TRBJ1-2	-	TGTGCCAGCAGCCAAGGGCAGAGCACTAACTATGGCTACACCTTC	CASSQGQSTNYGYTF
-	TRBV19	TRBJ1-1	-	TGTGCCAGTAGTGGGGGGACACTCTACACTGAAGCTTTCTTT	CASSGGTLYTEAFF
once	TRBV12-5	TRBJ1-3	-	TGTGCTAGTTCCCTGACCTCGGGAGCTGGAAACACCATATATTTT	CASSLTSGAGNTIYF
-	TRBV5-6	TRBJ2-3	TRBD2	TGTGCCAGCAACCCTAGCGGTATCACAGATACGCAGTATTTT	CASNPSGITDTQYF
-	TRBV5-1	TRBJ2-3	TRBD2	TGCGCCAGCAGCTTGGGCGGGAGGGAGAATACGCAGTATTTT	CASSLGGRENTQYF
-	TRBV6-6	TRBJ1-1	-	TGTGCCAGCACTACGAGCACTGAAGCTTTCTTT	CASTTSTEAFF
-	TRBV19	TRBJ1-6	-	TGTGCCAGCACCGAATCCGGGACTGCTCGCCTCCACTTT	CASTESGTARLHF
-	TRBV28	TRBJ1-1	TRBD1	TGTGCCGGAGGGGGGACAGGGTATATGAACACTGAAGCTTTCTTT	CAGGGTGYMNTEAFF
-	TRBV5-1	TRBJ2-7	-	TGCGCCAGCAGCCCCGGGACGGGTTCCTACGAGCAGTACTTC	CASSPGTGSYEQYF
-	TRBV27	TRBJ1-1	TRBD1	TGTGCCAGCAGTCCATGGACAGGGTTCGATATGAACACTGAAGCTTTCTTT	CASSPWTGFDMNTEAFF
few	TRBV5-1	TRBJ2-7	-	TGCGCCAGCAGCTCCACCCCCTTCTACGAGCAGTACTTC	CASSSTPFYEQYF
-	TRBV1	TRBJ2-3	-	TGCACCAGCAGCCAAGAAGTTTCTAGCGGGACTGAAAACGCCACAGATACGCAGTATTTT	CTSSQEVSSGTENATDTQYF
-	TRBV5-6	TRBJ2-4	-	TGTGCCAGCAGCTGGGGACACTTGGCGGGAAACATTCAGTACTTC	CASSWGHLAGNIQYF
few	TRBV27	TRBJ1-5	-	TGTGCCAGCAGTTTAAGCGTTTATCAGCCCCAGCATTTT	CASSLSVYQPQHF
-	TRBV13	TRBJ2-3	-	TGTGCCAGCAGCTACGAAGGACTCCACGCAGATACGCAGTATTTT	CASSYEGLHADTQYF
-	TRBV7-2	TRBJ2-3	-	TGTGCCAGCAGCTTATATAGCGATACGCAGTATTTT	CASSLYSDTQYF
-	TRBV6-6	TRBJ2-7	-	TGTGCCACAAAAGGGGGGGAGCAGTACTTC	CATKGGEQYF
once	TRBV7-2	TRBJ1-2	-	TGTGCCAGCGATAGGAACACCCCAAGCTATGGCTACACCTTC	CASDRNTPSYGYTF
-	TRBV5-1	TRBJ1-1	-	TGCGCCAGCAGCTCAGGGAGGGGGACAAGGACTGAAGCTTTCTTT	CASSSGRGTRTEAFF
-	TRBV5-5	TRBJ1-3	-	TGTGCCAGCAGCTTGGAGAGCGGCAGGAGCTCTGGAAACACCATATATTTT	CASSLESGRSSGNTIYF
-	TRBV6-6	TRBJ1-2	-	TGTGCCAGCAGTTACCTTGGCGGGGGAACGAGCTATGGCTACACCTTC	CASSYLGGGTSYGYTF
-	TRBV5-8	TRBJ2-7	TRBD2	TGTGCCGGGAGCGGGAGCTCCTACGAGCAGTACTTC	CAGSGSSYEQYF
-	TRBV5-5	TRBJ2-5	TRBD1	TGTGCCAGCAGCTTGGAGGACAGGGTAAAGAGCCAGTACTTC	CASSLEDRVKSQYF
-	TRBV7-9	TRBJ1-1	-	TGTGCCAGCAACGTGGACGGGGCTGAAGCTTTCTTT	CASNVDGAEAFF
-	TRBV4-1	TRBJ2-2	TRBD2	TGCGCCAGCAGGCAAGCGGGGGGGATACCCGGGGAGCTGTTTTTT	CASRQAGGIPGELFF
-	TRBV7-6	TRBJ2-7	-	TGTGCCAGCAGCTTAGTAGGTGTGTCGGGAGAGAATTTTAGGAGCTACGAGCAGTACTTC	CASSLVGVSGENFRSYEQYF
-	TRBV18	TRBJ1-3	-	TGTGCCAGCTCACCTCATGCTGACACCATATATTTT	CASSPHADTIYF